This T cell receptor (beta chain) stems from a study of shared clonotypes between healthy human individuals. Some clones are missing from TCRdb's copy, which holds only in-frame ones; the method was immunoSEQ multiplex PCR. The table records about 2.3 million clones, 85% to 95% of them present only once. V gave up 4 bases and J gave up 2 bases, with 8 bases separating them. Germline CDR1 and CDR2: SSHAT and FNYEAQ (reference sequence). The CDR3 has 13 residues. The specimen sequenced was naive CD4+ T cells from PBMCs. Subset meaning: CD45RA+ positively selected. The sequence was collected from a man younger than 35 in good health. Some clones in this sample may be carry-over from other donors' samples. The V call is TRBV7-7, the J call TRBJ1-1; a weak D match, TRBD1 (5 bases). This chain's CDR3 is CASSSRDNTEAFF. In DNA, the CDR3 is TGTGCCAGCAGCTCCCGGGACAACACTGAAGCTTTCTTT.